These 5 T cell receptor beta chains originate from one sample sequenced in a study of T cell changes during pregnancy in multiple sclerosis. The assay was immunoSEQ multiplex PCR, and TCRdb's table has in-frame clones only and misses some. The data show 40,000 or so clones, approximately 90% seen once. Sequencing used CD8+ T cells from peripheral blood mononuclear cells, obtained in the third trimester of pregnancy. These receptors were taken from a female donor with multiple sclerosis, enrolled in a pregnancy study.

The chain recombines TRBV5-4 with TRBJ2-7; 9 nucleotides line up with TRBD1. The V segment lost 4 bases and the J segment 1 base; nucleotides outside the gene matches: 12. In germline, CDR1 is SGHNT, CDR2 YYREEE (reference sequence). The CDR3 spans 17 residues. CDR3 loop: CASSTNQGTGSSYEQYF. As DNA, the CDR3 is TGTGCCAGCAGCACGAACCAAGGGACAGGGAGTTCCTACGAGCAGTACTTC. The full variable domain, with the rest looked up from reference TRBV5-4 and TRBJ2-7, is ETGVTQSPTHLIKTRGQQVTLRCSSQSGHNTVSWYQQALGQGPQFIFQYYREEENGRGNFPPRFSGLQFPNYSSELNVNALELDDSALYLCASSTNQGTGSSYEQYFGPGTRLTVT.

The CDR3 protein is CASSLWTAANYGYTF. The CDR3 region has the DNA TGTGCCAGCAGTCTTTGGACAGCCGCTAACTATGGCTACACCTTC. The chain joins TRBV2 to TRBJ1-2; the D gene is possibly TRBD1 (6 bases). V was shortened by 5 bases and J by 0 bases, with 13 bases between the two germline ends. CDR1 SNHLY and CDR2 FYNNEI come from the germline V gene. This CDR3 has 15 residues.

This CDR3 is CASSSGTVSGANVLTF. The CDR3 DNA sequence: TGTGCCAGCAGTTCAGGGACAGTCTCTGGGGCCAACGTCCTGACTTTC. V usage is TRBV28 and J usage is TRBJ2-6; TRBD1 matches at 7 bases. V was clipped by 4 bases and J by 0 bases; unmatched bases: 3. CDR1 is MDHEN, CDR2 SYDVKM, per germline. This CDR3 has 16 amino acids.

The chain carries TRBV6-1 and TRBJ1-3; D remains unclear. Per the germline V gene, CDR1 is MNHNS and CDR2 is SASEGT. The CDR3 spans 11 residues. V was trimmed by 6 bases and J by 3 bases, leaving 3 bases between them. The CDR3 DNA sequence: TGTGCCAGCAGGTATGGAAACACCATATATTTT. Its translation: CASRYGNTIYF.

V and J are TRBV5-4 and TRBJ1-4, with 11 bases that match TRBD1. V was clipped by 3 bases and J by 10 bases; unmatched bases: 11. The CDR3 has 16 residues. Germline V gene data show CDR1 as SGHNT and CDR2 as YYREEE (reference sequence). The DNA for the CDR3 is TGTGCCAGCAGCTCGGGGCCGGGACAGGGGGAAATAAAACTGTTTTTT. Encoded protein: CASSSGPGQGEIKLFF.